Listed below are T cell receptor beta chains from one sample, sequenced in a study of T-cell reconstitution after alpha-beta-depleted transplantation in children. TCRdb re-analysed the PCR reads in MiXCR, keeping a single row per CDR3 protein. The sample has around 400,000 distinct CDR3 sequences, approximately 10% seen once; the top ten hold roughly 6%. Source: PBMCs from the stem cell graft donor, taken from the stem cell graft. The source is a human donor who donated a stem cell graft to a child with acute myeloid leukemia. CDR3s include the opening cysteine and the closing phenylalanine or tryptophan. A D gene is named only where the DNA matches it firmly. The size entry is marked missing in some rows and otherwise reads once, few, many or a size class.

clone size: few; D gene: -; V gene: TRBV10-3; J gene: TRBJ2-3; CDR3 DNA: TGTGCCATCAGTGCAGGGTTAGGAGATACGCAGTATTTT; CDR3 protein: CAISAGLGDTQYF
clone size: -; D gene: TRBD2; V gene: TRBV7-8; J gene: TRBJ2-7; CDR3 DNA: TGTGCCAGCAGCTTGGGACTAGCGGGAGGGTCCGACGAGCAGTACTTC; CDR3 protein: CASSLGLAGGSDEQYF
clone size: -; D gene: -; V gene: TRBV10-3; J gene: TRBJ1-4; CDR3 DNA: TGTGCCATCGGTGGACAGCTTAATGAAAAACTGTTTTTT; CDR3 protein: CAIGGQLNEKLFF
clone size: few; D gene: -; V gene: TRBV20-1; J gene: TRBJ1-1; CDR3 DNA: TGCAGTGCTGCAGAGGAGGCTCGGGACGTAGCTTTCTTT; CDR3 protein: CSAAEEARDVAFF
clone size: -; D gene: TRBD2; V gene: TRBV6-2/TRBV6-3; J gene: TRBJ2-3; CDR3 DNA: TGTGCCAGCAGGTTTCTGGGTGGCGGGAGTCAGGATACGCAGTATTTT; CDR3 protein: CASRFLGGGSQDTQYF
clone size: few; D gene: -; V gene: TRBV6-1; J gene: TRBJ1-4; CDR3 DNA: TGTGCCAGCAGTGAATTTGGACGGGGCACAACTAATGAAAAACTGTTTTTT; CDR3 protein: CASSEFGRGTTNEKLFF
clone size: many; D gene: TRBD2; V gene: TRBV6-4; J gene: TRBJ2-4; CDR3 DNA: TGTGCCAGCACTCCCTTACTAGCGGGGAAAGCTCGAATAGCCAAAAACATTCAGTACTTC; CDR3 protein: CASTPLLAGKARIAKNIQYF
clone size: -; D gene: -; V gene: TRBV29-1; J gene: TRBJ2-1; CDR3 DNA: TGCAGCGTTGCGGGGTTAGGGAACTCCTACAATGAGCAGTTCTTC; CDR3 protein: CSVAGLGNSYNEQFF
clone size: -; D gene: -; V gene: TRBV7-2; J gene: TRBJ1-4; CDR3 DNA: TGTGCCAGCAGCTTATTCCGGAATGAAAAACTGTTTTTT; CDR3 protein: CASSLFRNEKLFF
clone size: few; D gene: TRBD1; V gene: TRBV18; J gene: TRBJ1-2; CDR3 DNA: TGTGCCAGCTCACCACCCACAGGGGATGGCTATGGCTACACCTTC; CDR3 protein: CASSPPTGDGYGYTF
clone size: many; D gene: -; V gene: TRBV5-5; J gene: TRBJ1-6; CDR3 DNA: TGTGCCAGCGAATGGCAGGCTGGGGGAAGGGTGGCCCTCCACTTT; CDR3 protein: CASEWQAGGRVALHF
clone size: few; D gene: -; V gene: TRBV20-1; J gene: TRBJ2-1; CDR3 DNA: TGCAGTGCACGCTGGCGCGGCACATTGCATACAAATGAGCAGTTCTTC; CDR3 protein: CSARWRGTLHTNEQFF
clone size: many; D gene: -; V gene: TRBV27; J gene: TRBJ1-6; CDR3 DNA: TGTGCCAGCACCCGGGATGGAGGTTCACCCCTCCACTTT; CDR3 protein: CASTRDGGSPLHF
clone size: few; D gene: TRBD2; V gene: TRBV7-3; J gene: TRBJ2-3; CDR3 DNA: TGTGCCAGCAGCTTATTGACTAGCGGGGAGGATCCCGATACGCAGTATTTT; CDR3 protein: CASSLLTSGEDPDTQYF
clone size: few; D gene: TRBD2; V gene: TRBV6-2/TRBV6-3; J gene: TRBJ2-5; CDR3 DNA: TGTGCCAGCAGTGTTGGGACTAGCGGGAGGAAGACCCAGTACTTC; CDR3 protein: CASSVGTSGRKTQYF
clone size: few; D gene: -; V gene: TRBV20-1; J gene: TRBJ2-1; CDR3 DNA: TGCAGTGCCAATAAACCAACAGGCATCATTTCCTACAATGAGCAGTTCTTC; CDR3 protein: CSANKPTGIISYNEQFF
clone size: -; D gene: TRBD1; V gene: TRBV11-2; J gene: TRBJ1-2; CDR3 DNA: TGTGCCAGCAGCCCGATAGGGACAGGGTATGGCTACACCTTC; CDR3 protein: CASSPIGTGYGYTF
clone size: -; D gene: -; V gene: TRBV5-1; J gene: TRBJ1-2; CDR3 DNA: TGCGCCAGCAGCTTGAACCCCAACTATGGCTACACCTTC; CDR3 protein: CASSLNPNYGYTF
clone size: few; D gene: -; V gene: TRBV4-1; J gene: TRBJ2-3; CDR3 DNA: TGCGCCAGCAGCCAAGGGGGCGCCCCAGATACGCAGTATTTT; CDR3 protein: CASSQGGAPDTQYF
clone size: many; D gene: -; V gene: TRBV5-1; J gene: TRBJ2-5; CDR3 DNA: TGCGCCAGCAGCAGGGACACCCTGCAAGAGACCCAGTACTTC; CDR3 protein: CASSRDTLQETQYF
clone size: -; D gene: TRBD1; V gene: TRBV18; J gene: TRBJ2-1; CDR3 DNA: TGTGCCAGCTCCCAAGACAGGGGTGGCAATGAGCAGTTCTTC; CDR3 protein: CASSQDRGGNEQFF
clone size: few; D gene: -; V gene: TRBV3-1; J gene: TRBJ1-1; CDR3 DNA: TGTGCCAGCAGCCATGGGGGACGAATGAACACTGAAGCTTTCTTT; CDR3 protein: CASSHGGRMNTEAFF
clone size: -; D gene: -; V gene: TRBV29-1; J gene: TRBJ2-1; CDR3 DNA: TGCAGCGTTGAACCGGGACTGGGGTCCAATGAGCAGTTCTTC; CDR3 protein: CSVEPGLGSNEQFF
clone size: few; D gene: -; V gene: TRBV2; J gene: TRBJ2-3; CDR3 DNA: TGTGCCAGCAGGGTGGATGTGGGGGCGTCAGATACGCAGTATTTT; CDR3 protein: CASRVDVGASDTQYF
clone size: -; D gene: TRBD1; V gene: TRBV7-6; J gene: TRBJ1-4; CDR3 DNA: TGTGCCAGCAGCTTAGTTCCACCGGGACAGGGGCATGAAAAACTGTTTTTT; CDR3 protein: CASSLVPPGQGHEKLFF
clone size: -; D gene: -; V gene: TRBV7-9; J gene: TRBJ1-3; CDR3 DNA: TGTGCCAGCAGCTTAATCGAGCCCGCGTTT; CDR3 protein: CASSLIEPAF
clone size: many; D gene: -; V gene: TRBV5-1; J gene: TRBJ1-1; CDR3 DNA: TGCGCCAGCAGCCCGAGAGGCCGGAGCACTGAAGCTTTCTTT; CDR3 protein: CASSPRGRSTEAFF
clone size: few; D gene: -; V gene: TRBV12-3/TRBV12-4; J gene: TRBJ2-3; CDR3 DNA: TGTGCCAGCAGACAATCTAGCATAGATACGCAGTATTTT; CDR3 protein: CASRQSSIDTQYF
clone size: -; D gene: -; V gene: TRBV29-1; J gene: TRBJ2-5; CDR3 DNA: TGCAGCGTGTACAGGGGAGGGACCCAGTACTTC; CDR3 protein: CSVYRGGTQYF
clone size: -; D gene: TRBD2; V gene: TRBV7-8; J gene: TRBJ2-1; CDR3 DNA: TGTGCCAGCAGCTTCGAAACTAGCGTCCTTGAGCAGTTCTTC; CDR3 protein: CASSFETSVLEQFF
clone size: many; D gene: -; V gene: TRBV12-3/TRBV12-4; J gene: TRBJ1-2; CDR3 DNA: TGTGCCAGCAGTTTATGGGACGGTGGGGGCTACACCTTC; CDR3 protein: CASSLWDGGGYTF
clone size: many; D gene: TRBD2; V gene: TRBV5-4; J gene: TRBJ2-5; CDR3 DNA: TGTGCCAGCAGCTTTCGACTAGCGGGGGGAGAGACCCAGTACTTC; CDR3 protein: CASSFRLAGGETQYF
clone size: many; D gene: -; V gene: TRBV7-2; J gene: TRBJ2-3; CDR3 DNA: TGTGCCAGCAGCGTAACTACAGATACGCAGTATTTT; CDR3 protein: CASSVTTDTQYF
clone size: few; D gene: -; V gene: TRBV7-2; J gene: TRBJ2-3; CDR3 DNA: TGTGCCAGCAGCTTTTATTCCAGCCGGGGTGGCACAGATACGCAGTATTTT; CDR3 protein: CASSFYSSRGGTDTQYF
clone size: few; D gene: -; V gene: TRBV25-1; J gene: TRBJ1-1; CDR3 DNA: TGTGCCAGCAGTGAATTCTTCAACACTGAAGCTTTCTTT; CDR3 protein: CASSEFFNTEAFF
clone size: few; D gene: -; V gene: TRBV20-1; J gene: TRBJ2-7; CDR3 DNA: TGCAGTGCTAGAGAGTCCAAATGGGAGGCTTCGTACGAGCAGTACTTC; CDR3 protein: CSARESKWEASYEQYF
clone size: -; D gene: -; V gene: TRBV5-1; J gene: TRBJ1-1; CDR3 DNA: TGCGCCAGCAGCGGTGTTGCATCGGAAGCTTTCTTT; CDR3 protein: CASSGVASEAFF
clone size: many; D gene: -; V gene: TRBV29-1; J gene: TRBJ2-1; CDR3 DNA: TGCAGCTCCCGCGGGACAACCTACAATGAGCAGTTCTTC; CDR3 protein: CSSRGTTYNEQFF
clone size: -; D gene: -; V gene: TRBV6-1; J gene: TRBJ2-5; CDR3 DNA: TGTGCCAGCAGTGAATGGGGATGGGGGGAGACCCAGTACTTC; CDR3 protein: CASSEWGWGETQYF
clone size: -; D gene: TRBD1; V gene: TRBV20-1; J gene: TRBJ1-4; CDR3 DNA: TGCAGTGCTAGAGACCCAAGGGGGCCGGGTGAAAAACTGTTTTTT; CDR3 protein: CSARDPRGPGEKLFF
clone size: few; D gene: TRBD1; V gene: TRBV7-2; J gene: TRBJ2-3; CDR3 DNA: TGTGCCAGCAGCTCAAAAACACAGGGGCCCCGACAGTATTTT; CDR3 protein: CASSSKTQGPRQYF
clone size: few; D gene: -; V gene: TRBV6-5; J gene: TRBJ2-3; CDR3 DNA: TGTGCCAGCAGTTACGCCGGGGCGGCAGATACGCAGTATTTT; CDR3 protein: CASSYAGAADTQYF
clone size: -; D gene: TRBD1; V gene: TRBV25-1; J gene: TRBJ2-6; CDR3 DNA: TGTGCCAGCAGCACAGACAGGGGGATTCGCTCTGGGGCCAACGGCCTGACTTTC; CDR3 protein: CASSTDRGIRSGANGLTF
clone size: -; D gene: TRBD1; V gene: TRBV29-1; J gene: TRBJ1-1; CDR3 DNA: TGCAGCGTTGGACAGGGACAGAGAGGAGCTTTCTTT; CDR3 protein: CSVGQGQRGAFF
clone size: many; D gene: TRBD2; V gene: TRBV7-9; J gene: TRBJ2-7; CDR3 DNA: TGTGCCAGCAGCTTAGGACTAGCGATCGACGAGCAGTACTTC; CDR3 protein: CASSLGLAIDEQYF
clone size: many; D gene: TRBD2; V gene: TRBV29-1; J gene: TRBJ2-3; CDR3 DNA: TGCAGCGTCCAAGCGGGGGAGGGCACAGATACGCAGTATTTT; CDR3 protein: CSVQAGEGTDTQYF
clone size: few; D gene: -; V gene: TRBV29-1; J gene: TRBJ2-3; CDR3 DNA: TGCAGCGTCTCAGGGGGAGGGGGGGCTACAGATACGCAGTATTTT; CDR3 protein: CSVSGGGGATDTQYF
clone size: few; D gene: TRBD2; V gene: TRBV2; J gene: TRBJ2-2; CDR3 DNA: TGTGCCAGCAGAGGCGGGAGGGCCGGGGAGCTGTTTTTT; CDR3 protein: CASRGGRAGELFF
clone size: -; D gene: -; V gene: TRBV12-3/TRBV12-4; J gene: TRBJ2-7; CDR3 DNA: TGTGCCAGCAGTATGACAGATACGGGCGGCGAGCAGTACTTC; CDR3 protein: CASSMTDTGGEQYF